Below, one T cell receptor beta chain is given with its context. The input lacks base qualities; no much larger clone sits a single base away. This sample stems from a study of memory CD8 T cells in hepatitis C reinfection (dated by TCRdb to 2016 to 2017). In the study overall: Of the five donors, three spontaneously resolved two consecutive HCV infections, and two cleared a primary infection but developed chronic infection after reinfection. HCV reinfection was defined by a positive HCV RNA test following two negative tests taken at least 60 days apart. Samples for the late or post reinfection time point were taken from 12 to 24 weeks after reinfection was detected. In two donors whose tetramer+ frequency was high enough, effector (CD127-) and memory (CD127+) tetramer+ CD8 T cells were sorted as separate populations. NS3-1073 was targeted by one donor who resolved both infections and by one donor who became chronically infected, whereas NS5B-2841 was targeted by two other double resolvers. Across an HCV reinfection episode in 5 or 6 donors, the study followed the TCR beta repertoire of virus-specific CD8 T cells over time. Between about 2009 and 2012, a few reinfection cases with stored pre-reinfection samples were identified. In the reinfection study, participants with a resolved prior HCV infection were followed up every 3 months. What the work shows at the level of the full study, not this receptor alone: A narrower pre-reinfection repertoire was observed in resolvers than in chronic donors, and the resolver repertoire became more focused upon reinfection. Because only a few donors were included, definitive conclusions about public clonotypes linked to secondary clearance could not be reached by the study. The repertoire analyzed may have been influenced by known cross-reactivity of NS3-1073-specific CD8 T cells with an influenza epitope. Dominant clonotypes that expanded at peak reinfection appeared to have been recruited from the pre-existing memory pool. Across donors, no public clonotypes were shared among the dominant clonotypes, even among donors that targeted the same epitope.

What the time point label conveys for this sample: late/post reinfection, 12 to 24 weeks after detection. TCR sequencing was performed on the sorted cells directly ex vivo, without any in vitro expansion beforehand. The donors were people who inject drugs and were enrolled in the Montreal Acute Hepatitis C Cohort Study (HEPCO) in Canada. Before sorting, cryopreserved peripheral blood mononuclear cells were thawed, and CD8 T cells were purified from the thawed cells. Negative selection with the MACS CD8+ T cell Isolation Kit was used to enrich CD8 T cells. Using three different HCV epitope MHC class I tetramers, HCV-specific cells were sorted as viable CD3+ CD8+ tetramer+ cells. Cell sorting was done on a BD FACSAria II sorter with FACSDiva software, and data were analyzed with FlowJo. CDR1 is given as LNHDA and CDR2 as SQIVND, both from the germline V gene (reference sequence). The CDR3 sequence holds 15 residues, the cysteine and phenylalanine included. Just CDR3 DNA is preserved here, 45 bases in frame from base 1. Trimming takes 3 bases off V and 5 bases off J; junction bases not matched to a gene: 8.

Preparation of the library involved the immunoSEQ multiplex PCR assay. Genomic DNA was extracted from sorted cells, and the TCR beta V, D and J regions were sequenced by Adaptive Biotechnologies' automated high-throughput method. A two-step, bias-controlled multiplex PCR was used to amplify CDR3 regions. An Illumina instrument was used to sequence the amplified TCR beta libraries. The published analysis was carried out like this. The demultiplexed reads were processed to cut down on amplification and sequencing bias, and the IMGT database was used to assign CDR3 sequences to gene families. ImmunoSEQ software version 2.0 was used to analyze the repertoire data. Clonotype lists were filtered to remove out-of-frame sequences as well as sequences containing stop codons in the CDR3. Clonotypes with a frequency below 0.01% were excluded because such clonotypes corresponded to less than one cell. Richness was calculated by dividing observed richness by input cell number, and evenness was calculated by dividing Shannon entropy by log observed richness. Repertoire diversity and similarity between time points were quantified using Simpson diversity and Morisita-Horn overlap indices. Each clonotype was placed into one of four groups: dominant (>1%), sub-dominant (0.5-0.99%), low abundance (0.1-0.49%) or lowest abundance (<0.1%). A germline index was calculated as total CDR3 length minus total nucleotide additions, divided by total CDR3 length. Not all clones reach the TCRdb copy of this immuneACCESS table, which keeps in-frame sequences only. Checked studies attribute under half of the gap to unresolved V genes and leave the rest unexplained. D and trimming were read from the DNA, whereas the V and J calls and clone size are those reported in that table. This sample holds hundreds of clones; 60% to 75% were observed only once. Approximately 46% of the sample rests with the top ten.

The receptor was derived from a middle-aged man with hepatitis C virus infection. The receptor chain draws on TRBV19 and TRBJ2-5; 8 bases in between match TRBD1. The sample taken for sequencing was HCV tetramer-positive CD8+ T cells sorted from blood. What the cell subset or site label conveys for this sample: HCV epitope-specific MHC class I tetramer+ CD8 T cells. This receptor carries the CDR3 CASSIPGGAWETQYF. The DNA sequence is TGTGCCAGTAGTATTCCAGGGGGCGCGTGGGAGACCCAGTACTTC.